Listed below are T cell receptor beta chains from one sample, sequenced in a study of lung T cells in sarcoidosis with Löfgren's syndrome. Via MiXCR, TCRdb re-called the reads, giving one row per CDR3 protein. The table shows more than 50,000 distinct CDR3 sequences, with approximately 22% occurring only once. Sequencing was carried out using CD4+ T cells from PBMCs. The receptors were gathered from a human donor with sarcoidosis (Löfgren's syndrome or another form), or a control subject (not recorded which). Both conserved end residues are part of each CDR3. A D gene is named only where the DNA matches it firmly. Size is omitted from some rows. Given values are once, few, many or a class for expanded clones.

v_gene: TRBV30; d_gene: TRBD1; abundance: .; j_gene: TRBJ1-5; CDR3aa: CAWGQGNQPQHF; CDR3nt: TGTGCCTGGGGACAGGGCAATCAGCCCCAGCATTTT
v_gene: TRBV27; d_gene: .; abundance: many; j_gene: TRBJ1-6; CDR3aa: CASSLFRGGSPLHF; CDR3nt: TGTGCCAGCAGTTTATTCAGGGGAGGCTCACCCCTCCACTTT
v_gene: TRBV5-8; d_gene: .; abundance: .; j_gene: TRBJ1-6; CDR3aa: CASSLGQLNSPPHF; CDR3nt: TGTGCCAGCAGCTTAGGACAGCTTAATTCACCCCCCCACTTT
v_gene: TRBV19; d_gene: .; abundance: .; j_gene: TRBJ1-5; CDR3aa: CASSTDSNQPQHF; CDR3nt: TGTGCCAGTAGTACCGACAGTAATCAGCCCCAGCATTTT
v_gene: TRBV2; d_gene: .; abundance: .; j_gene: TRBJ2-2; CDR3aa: CASSEAGRDTGELFF; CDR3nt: TGTGCCAGCAGTGAAGCAGGGAGAGACACCGGGGAGCTGTTTTTT
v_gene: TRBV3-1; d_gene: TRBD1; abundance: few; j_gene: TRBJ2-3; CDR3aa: CASTRTGTTDTQYF; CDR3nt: TGTGCCAGCACCCGGACAGGGACGACAGATACGCAGTATTTT
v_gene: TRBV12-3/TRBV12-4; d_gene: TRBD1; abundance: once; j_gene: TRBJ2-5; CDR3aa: CASSSGTEETQCF; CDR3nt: TGTGCCAGCAGTTCGGGGACAGAAGAGACCCAGTGCTTC
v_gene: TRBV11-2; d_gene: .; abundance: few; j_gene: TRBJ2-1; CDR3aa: CASSLVGPYNEQFF; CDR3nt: TGTGCCAGCAGCTTAGTAGGTCCCTACAATGAGCAGTTCTTC
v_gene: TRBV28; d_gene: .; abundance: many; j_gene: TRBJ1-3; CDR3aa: CASISSQLGGNTIYF; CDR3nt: TGTGCCAGCATCTCCTCCCAGTTGGGTGGAAACACCATATATTTT
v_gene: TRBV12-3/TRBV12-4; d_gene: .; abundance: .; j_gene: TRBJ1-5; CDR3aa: CASSLDGFGQPQHF; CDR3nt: TGTGCCAGCAGTTTAGACGGGTTCGGACAGCCCCAGCATTTT
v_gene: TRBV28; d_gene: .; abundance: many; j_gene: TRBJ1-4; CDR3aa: CASSLSGMRGNEKLFF; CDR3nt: TGTGCCAGCAGTTTATCGGGAATGAGGGGGAATGAAAAACTGTTTTTT
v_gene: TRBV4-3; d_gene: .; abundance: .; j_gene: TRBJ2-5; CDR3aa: CASSPRPYGLQETQYF; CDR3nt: TGCGCCAGCAGCCCACGTCCCTACGGGCTCCAAGAGACCCAGTACTTC
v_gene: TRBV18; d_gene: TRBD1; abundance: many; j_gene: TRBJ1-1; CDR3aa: CASSPGGMNTEAFF; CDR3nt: TGCGCCAGCAGCCCAGGGGGCATGAACACTGAAGCTTTCTTT
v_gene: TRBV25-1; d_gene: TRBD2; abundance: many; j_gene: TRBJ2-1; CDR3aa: CASSERGATNNEQFF; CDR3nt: TGTGCCAGCAGCGAGCGGGGGGCAACTAACAATGAGCAGTTCTTC
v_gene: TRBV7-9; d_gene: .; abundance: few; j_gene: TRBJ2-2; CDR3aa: CASSPSGYGELFF; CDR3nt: TGTGCCAGCAGCCCTTCGGGTTACGGGGAGCTGTTTTTT
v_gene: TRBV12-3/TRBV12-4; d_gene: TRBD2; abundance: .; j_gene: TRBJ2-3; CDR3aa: CASSFGAGGKGSTDTQYF; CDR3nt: TGTGCCAGCAGTTTCGGGGCGGGGGGGAAAGGTAGCACAGATACGCAGTATTTT
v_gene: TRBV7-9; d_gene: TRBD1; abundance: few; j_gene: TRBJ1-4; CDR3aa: CASSLPGQVNEKLFF; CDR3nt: TGTGCCAGCAGCCTTCCAGGACAGGTTAATGAAAAACTGTTTTTT
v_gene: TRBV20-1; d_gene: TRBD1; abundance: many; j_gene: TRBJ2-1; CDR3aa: CSAPGQGRNEQFF; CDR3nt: TGCAGTGCCCCCGGACAGGGGAGAAATGAGCAGTTCTTC
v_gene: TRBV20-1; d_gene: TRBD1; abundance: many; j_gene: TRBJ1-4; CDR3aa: CSAHREQGNEKLFF; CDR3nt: TGCAGTGCTCACAGAGAACAGGGGAATGAAAAACTGTTTTTT
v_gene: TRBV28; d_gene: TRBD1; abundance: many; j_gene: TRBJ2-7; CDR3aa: CASSRDSRSYEQYF; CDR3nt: TGTGCCAGCAGTCGGGACAGCAGATCCTACGAGCAGTACTTC
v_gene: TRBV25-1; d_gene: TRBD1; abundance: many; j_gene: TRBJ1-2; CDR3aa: CASSGSPGQGFYGYTF; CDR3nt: TGTGCCAGCAGTGGTAGTCCGGGACAGGGGTTCTATGGCTACACCTTC
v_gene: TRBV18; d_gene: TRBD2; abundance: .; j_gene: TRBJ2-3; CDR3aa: CASSSTSGSTDTQYF; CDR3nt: TGTGCCAGTTCCTCAACTAGCGGTAGCACAGATACGCAGTATTTT
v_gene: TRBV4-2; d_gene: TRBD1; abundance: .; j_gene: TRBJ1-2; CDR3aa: CASSHNRGLDYGYTF; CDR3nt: TGTGCCAGCAGCCATAACAGGGGTTTAGACTATGGCTACACCTTC